The T cell receptor (beta chain) under discussion was sequenced for a study of blood T cells in healthy people across ages. On this clonotype itself: No antigen is known for it.

CDR1 SQVTM and CDR2 ANQGSEA come from the germline V gene. Between the trimmed V and J ends, which lost 6 bases and 6 bases, there was a span of 16 bases. The CDR3 is made up of 13 amino acids. Using a J-beta primer mix together with a sample-barcoded 5' primer, a second PCR was run for roughly 7 to 11 cycles. TCRdb processed the 5' RACE reads anew with MiXCR; each CDR3 protein has one entry. The sample carries approximately 940,000 distinct CDR3 sequences, around 49% recorded once. Study outcomes and limitations: Naive T cell percentage showed a strong correlation with the diversity of TCR beta.

The sequence came from a man aged 30 to 39 in good health. V is TRBV29-1 and J is TRBJ2-3, with TRBD1 as a possible D gene (5 bases). The source material was blood. CDR3 sequence (DNA): TGCAGCGTCACCCCAGGGATTCGCGATACGCAGTATTTT. Amino acids: CSVTPGIRDTQYF.